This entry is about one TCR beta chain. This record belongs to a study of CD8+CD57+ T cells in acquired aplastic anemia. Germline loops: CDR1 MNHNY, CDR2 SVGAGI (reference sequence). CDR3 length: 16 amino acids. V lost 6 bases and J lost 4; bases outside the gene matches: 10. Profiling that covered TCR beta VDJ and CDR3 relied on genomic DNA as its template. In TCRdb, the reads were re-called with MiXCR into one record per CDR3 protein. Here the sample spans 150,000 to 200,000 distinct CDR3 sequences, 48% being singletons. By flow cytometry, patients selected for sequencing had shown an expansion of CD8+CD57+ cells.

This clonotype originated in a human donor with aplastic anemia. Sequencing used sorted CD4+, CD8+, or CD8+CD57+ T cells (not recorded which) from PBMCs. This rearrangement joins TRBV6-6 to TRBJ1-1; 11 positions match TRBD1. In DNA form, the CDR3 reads TGTGCCAGCAGCCGTACCGGGACAGGGGGTGGCACTGAAGCTTTCTTT. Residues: CASSRTGTGGGTEAFF.